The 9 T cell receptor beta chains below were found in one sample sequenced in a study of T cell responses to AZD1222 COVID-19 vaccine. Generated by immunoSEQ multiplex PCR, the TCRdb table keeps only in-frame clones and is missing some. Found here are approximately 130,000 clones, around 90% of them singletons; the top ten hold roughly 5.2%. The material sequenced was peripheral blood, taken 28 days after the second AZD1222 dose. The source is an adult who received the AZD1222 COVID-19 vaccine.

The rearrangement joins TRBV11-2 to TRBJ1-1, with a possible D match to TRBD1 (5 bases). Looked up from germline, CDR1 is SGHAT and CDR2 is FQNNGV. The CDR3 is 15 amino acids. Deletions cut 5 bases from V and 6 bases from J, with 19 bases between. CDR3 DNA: TGTGCCAGCAGCCTACGAGACCAGAGGGGCCCTGAAGCTTTCTTT. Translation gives CASSLRDQRGPEAFF.

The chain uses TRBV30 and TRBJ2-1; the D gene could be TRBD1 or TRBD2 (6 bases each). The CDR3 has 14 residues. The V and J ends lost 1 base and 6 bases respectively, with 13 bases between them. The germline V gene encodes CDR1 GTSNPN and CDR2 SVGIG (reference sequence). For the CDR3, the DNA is TGTGCCTGGAGTGGACCTCCGGGGGCCAATGAGCAGTTCTTC. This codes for CAWSGPPGANEQFF.

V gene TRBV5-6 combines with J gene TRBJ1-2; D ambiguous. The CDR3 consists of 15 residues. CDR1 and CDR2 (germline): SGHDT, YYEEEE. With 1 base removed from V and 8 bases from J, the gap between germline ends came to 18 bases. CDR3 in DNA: TGTGCCAGCAGCTTGATAACAGTAACTAATCTGGGCTACACCTTC. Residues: CASSLITVTNLGYTF. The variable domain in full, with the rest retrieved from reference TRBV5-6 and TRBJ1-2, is DAGVTQSPTHLIKTRGQQVTLRCSPKSGHDTVSWYQQALGQGPQFIFQYYEEEERQRGNFPDRFSGHQFPNYSSELNVNALLLGDSALYLCASSLITVTNLGYTFGSGTRLTVV.

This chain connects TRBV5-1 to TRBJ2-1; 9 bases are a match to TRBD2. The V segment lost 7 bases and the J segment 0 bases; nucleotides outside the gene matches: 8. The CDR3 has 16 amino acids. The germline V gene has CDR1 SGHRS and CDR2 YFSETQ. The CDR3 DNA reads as TGCGCCAGCTCAACTCAGCGGGGGGCCTCCTACAATGAGCAGTTCTTC. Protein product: CASSTQRGASYNEQFF.

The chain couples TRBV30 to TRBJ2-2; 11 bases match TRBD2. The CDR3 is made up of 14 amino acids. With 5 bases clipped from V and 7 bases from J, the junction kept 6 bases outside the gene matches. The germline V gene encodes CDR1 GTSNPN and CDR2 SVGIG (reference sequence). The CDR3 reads CAWDLAGGHGELFF. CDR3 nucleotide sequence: TGTGCCTGGGACCTAGCGGGAGGACACGGGGAGCTGTTTTTT.

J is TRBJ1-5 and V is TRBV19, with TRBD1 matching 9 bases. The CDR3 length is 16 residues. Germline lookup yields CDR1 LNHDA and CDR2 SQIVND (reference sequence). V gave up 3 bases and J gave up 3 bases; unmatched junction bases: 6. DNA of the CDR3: TGTGCCAGTAGTATTGGGACAGGGTCCTTCAATCAGCCCCAGCATTTT. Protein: CASSIGTGSFNQPQHF.

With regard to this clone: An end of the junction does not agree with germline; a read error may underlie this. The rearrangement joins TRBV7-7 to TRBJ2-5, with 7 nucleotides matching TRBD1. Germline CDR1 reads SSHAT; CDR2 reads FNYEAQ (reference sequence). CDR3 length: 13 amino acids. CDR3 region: CASSRDREETQYF. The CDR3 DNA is TGTGCTAGCAGCCGAGACAGGGAGGAGACCCAGTACTTC.

DNA for the CDR3: TGTGCCAGCAGATCCGGGACGGTTGACGGGGGCTACACCTTC. It is translated as CASRSGTVDGGYTF. The chain is built from TRBV7-6 and TRBJ1-2, with a possible D match to TRBD1 (5 bases). The germline V and J ends were trimmed by 6 bases and 8 bases, with 19 bases remaining between them. The CDR3 spans 14 residues. The germline gives CDR1 SGHVS, CDR2 FNYEAQ.

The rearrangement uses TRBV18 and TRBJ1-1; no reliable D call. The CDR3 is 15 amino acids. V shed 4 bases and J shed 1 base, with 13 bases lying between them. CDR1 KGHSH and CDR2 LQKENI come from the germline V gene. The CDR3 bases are TGTGCCAGCTCACTTATGCGGGATGGGAACACTGAAGCTTTCTTT. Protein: CASSLMRDGNTEAFF.